This passage covers 18 T cell receptor beta chains from one sample sequenced in a study of T cell changes during pregnancy in multiple sclerosis. Method: immunoSEQ multiplex PCR; TCRdb's copy keeps in-frame clones and lacks some. This table has around 40,000 clones, approximately 90% appearing once. Sample: CD4+ T cells from peripheral blood mononuclear cells, taken before pregnancy. The receptors shown here come from a female donor with multiple sclerosis, enrolled in a pregnancy study.

CDR3 nucleotide sequence: TGTGCCAGCAGTGTATTGGGACAGTACCCGAGCTCTGGAAACACCATATATTTT. This codes for CASSVLGQYPSSGNTIYF. The rearrangement links TRBV6-1 to TRBJ1-3; 7 nucleotides match TRBD1. Germline CDR1 and CDR2: MNHNS and SASEGT. The CDR3 contains 18 residues. The V gene end was trimmed by 4 bases and the J gene end by 0 bases; junction bases not matched to a gene: 12.

V and J are TRBV30 and TRBJ1-2, with a weak D call TRBD1 (5 bases). CDR1 GTSNPN and CDR2 SVGIG come from the germline V gene (reference sequence). The CDR3 is 13 amino acids. Trimming removed 3 bases at V and 3 bases at J, with 11 bases between. The CDR3 DNA sequence: TGTGCCTGGAGCAGGGAATGGGACTATGGCTACACCTTC. It specifies CAWSREWDYGYTF.

This chain uses TRBV5-4 with TRBJ2-5; TRBD2 aligns across 7 bases. Matching the DNA end better, TRBJ2-7 makes the J call doubtful. CDR3 length equals 15 residues. Germline CDR1 reads SGHNT; CDR2 reads YYREEE (reference sequence). The CDR3 DNA reads TGTGCCAGCAGCTCACCTTGGGGAGGGGACTACGAGCAGTACTTC. Its protein is CASSSPWGGDYEQYF.

This sequence joins TRBV7-9 and TRBJ2-2; D not resolved. Trimming cost V 1 base and J 8 bases, with 11 bases left between them. The CDR3 is made up of 14 amino acids. The germline CDR1 and CDR2 sequences are SEHNR and FQNEAQ (reference sequence). The CDR3 loop is CASSLELLRGELFF. The DNA for the CDR3 is TGTGCCAGCAGCTTAGAACTTCTCCGGGGGGAGCTGTTTTTT.

V and J are TRBV15 and TRBJ2-1; D uncertain. The CDR3 spans 15 residues. Trimming took off 4 bases at V and 2 bases at J, with 12 bases between the two ends. Germline V CDR1 and CDR2: LNHNV, YYDKDF (reference sequence). The DNA of the CDR3 is TGTGCCACCAGCATCGAGAAAGCCCCCTACAATGAGCAGTTCTTC. Translation gives CATSIEKAPYNEQFF.

The chain recombines TRBV6-5 with TRBJ1-2; D call uncertain. V was cut by 6 bases and J by 5 bases, with 13 bases left in between. The CDR3 consists of 13 residues. The germline gives CDR1 MNHEY, CDR2 SVGAGI. CDR3 sequence (DNA): TGTGCCAGCAGCCCCCCCCCGGGTTATGGCTACACCTTC. This sequence encodes CASSPPPGYGYTF.

This clone was recorded only once. V and J are TRBV7-3 and TRBJ2-7; 8 bases map to TRBD1. Germline CDR1 reads SGHTA; CDR2 reads FQGTGA. CDR3 length: 16 amino acids. V lost 5 bases to trimming and J lost 2 bases; unmatched junction nucleotides: 11. The CDR3 loop reads CASSLIPGQGAYEQYF. The CDR3 bases are TGTGCCAGCAGCCTCATTCCAGGACAGGGTGCCTACGAGCAGTACTTC. The full variable domain, with the rest looked up from reference TRBV7-3 and TRBJ2-7, is GAGVSQTPSNKVTEKGKYVELRCDPISGHTALYWYRQSLGQGPEFLIYFQGTGAADDSGLPNDRFFAVRPEGSVSTLKIQRTERGDSAVYLCASSLIPGQGAYEQYFGPGTRLTVT.

This chain connects TRBV7-3 to TRBJ2-2, with TRBD2 matching over 10 bases. The V gene's germline CDR1 is SGHTA and CDR2 FQGTGA. V lost 2 bases, J lost 6 bases, and 3 bases stayed unmatched. This CDR3 comprises 15 residues. The CDR3 sequence: CASSLVAGGPGELFF. CDR3 nucleotide sequence: TGTGCCAGCAGCTTAGTAGCGGGGGGCCCCGGGGAGCTGTTTTTT.

This clone was detected a few times. The rearrangement links TRBV4-1 to TRBJ1-2; D perhaps matches TRBD1 (6 bases). The V gene's germline CDR1 is MGHRA and CDR2 YSYEKL. CDR3 length equals 14 residues. V was pared by 4 bases and J by 7 bases, with 16 bases between. The CDR3 bases are TGCGCCAGCAGCCCCTCGCGACAGGCCTTTGGCTACACCTTC. The encoded protein is CASSPSRQAFGYTF.

The chain has TRBV7-7 and TRBJ2-5; possibly TRBD1 for D (5 bases). Germline-derived CDR1 and CDR2 are SSHAT and FNYEAQ (reference sequence). This CDR3 is 12 amino acids long. Trimming took off 8 bases at V and 1 base at J, with 8 bases between the two ends. The CDR3 DNA sequence: TGTGCCAGCGGGGCAGGCCAAGAGACCCAGTACTTC. It specifies CASGAGQETQYF.

In its sample, this clone was seen once. V usage is TRBV27 and J usage is TRBJ2-2, with 8 bases matching TRBD2. The trim removed 2 bases at V and 3 bases at J, leaving 8 bases unmatched. This CDR3 comprises 17 residues. Germline values: CDR1 MNHEY, CDR2 SMNVEV (reference sequence). Here the CDR3 reads CASSLAARGDYTGELFF. In DNA form, the CDR3 reads TGTGCCAGCAGTTTAGCCGCGCGGGGGGACTACACCGGGGAGCTGTTTTTT.

CDR3 bases: TGTGCCAGCTCCCGGGGGAACTCCTATAATTCACCCCTCCACTTT. Translated: CASSRGNSYNSPLHF. This chain joins TRBV6-5 and TRBJ1-6; a weak D match, TRBD1 (5 bases). The germline CDR1 and CDR2 sequences are MNHEY and SVGAGI. The CDR3 runs to 15 residues. The V gene lost 8 bases and the J gene lost 0 bases, with 11 bases spanning the gap.

The V gene is TRBV9, the J gene TRBJ2-6; 7 bases align to TRBD1. Germline values: CDR1 SGDLS, CDR2 YYNGEE. V dropped 0 bases and J dropped 0; count of bases not matched to a gene: 6. CDR3 length: 18 residues. CDR3 coding DNA: TGTGCCAGCAGCGTAGGGACAGGATCTAGCTCTGGGGCCAACGTCCTGACTTTC. Its protein is CASSVGTGSSSGANVLTF.

The gene calls are TRBV25-1 and TRBJ1-1; D uncertain. V was clipped by 7 bases and J by 4 bases, with 13 bases between them. The CDR3 sequence is 13 residues long. Germline CDR1 MGHDK, CDR2 SYGVNS. In DNA, the CDR3 is TGTGCCAGCAACGCAGACATGAGCACTGAAGCTTTCTTT. Residues: CASNADMSTEAFF. Complete variable domain (other parts from reference TRBV25-1 and TRBJ1-1): EADIYQTPRYLVIGTGKKITLECSQTMGHDKMYWYQQDPGMELHLIHYSYGVNSTEKGDLSSESTVSRIRTEHFPLTLESARPSHTSQYLCASNADMSTEAFFGQGTRLTVV.

This clone turned up a few times. The chain carries TRBV6-5 and TRBJ1-2; D unresolved. Per germline, CDR1 MNHEY and CDR2 SVGAGI. V was shortened by 2 bases and J by 4 bases, with 11 bases between the two germline ends. This CDR3 is built from 14 residues. This chain's CDR3 is CASSYAGGSYGYTF. The CDR3 DNA sequence: TGTGCCAGCAGTTACGCGGGAGGGTCCTATGGCTACACCTTC.

The CDR3 sequence is CATKTSGAPGTQYF. As DNA, the CDR3 is TGTGCCACCAAGACTAGCGGGGCCCCGGGGACCCAGTACTTC. The genes are TRBV6-6 and TRBJ2-5; 11 nucleotides agree with TRBD2. CDR1 is MNHNY and CDR2 is SVGAGI in the germline V gene (reference sequence). V dropped 10 bases and J dropped 7; count of bases not matched to a gene: 11. CDR3 length: 14 amino acids.

The chain uses TRBV7-2 and TRBJ2-3; weak D call: TRBD2 (5 bases). Germline V gene sequence: CDR1 SGHTA, CDR2 FQGNSA. V lost 5 bases and J 1 base, leaving 13 bases between the germline ends. The CDR3 loop spans 15 amino acids. This CDR3 reads CASSPPAGGTDTQYF. The CDR3 DNA is TGTGCCAGCAGCCCCCCGGCCGGGGGCACAGATACGCAGTATTTT. Combining the CDR3 with reference TRBV7-2 and TRBJ2-3 gives the whole variable domain GAGVSQSPSNKVTEKGKDVELRCDPISGHTALYWYRQSLGQGLEFLIYFQGNSAPDKSGLPSDRFSAERTGGSVSTLTIQRTQQEDSAVYLCASSPPAGGTDTQYFGPGTRLTVL.

The chain recombines TRBV25-1 with TRBJ1-2; D remains ambiguous. Trimming left V 6 bases short and J 1 base short, with 6 bases between. Germline loops: CDR1 MGHDK, CDR2 SYGVNS. CDR3 size: 12 residues. This CDR3 is CASSRLNYGYTF. CDR3 sequence (DNA): TGTGCCAGCAGCAGACTTAACTATGGCTACACCTTC.